These T cell receptor beta chains were read from a single sample in a study of blood T cell repertoires in COVID-19. Profiled with immunoSEQ multiplex PCR; TCRdb holds only in-frame clones, not every one. The repertoire has 50,000 or so clones, about nine tenths of them found once; the top ten carry 5.5% to 7.5%. Sequencing used peripheral blood. The receptors were gathered from a man aged 50 or older with active COVID-19. Each CDR3 is given with its conserved first and last residue. The D gene is left open where the match is weak. Not all rows give a size; the values are once, few, many and, for expanded clones, a class.

j_gene	v_gene	d_gene	abundance	CDR3nt	CDR3aa
TRBJ2-3	TRBV11-2	TRBD2	.	TGTGCCAGCAGCCTCAGCGGGGGAGACACAGATACGCAGTATTTT	CASSLSGGDTDTQYF
TRBJ1-1	TRBV11-3	TRBD1	.	TGTGCCAGCAGCTTACAGGGGGACACTGAAGCTTTCTTT	CASSLQGDTEAFF
TRBJ1-2	TRBV5-1	.	.	TGCGCCAGCAGCGACAGGACCTATGGCTACACCTTC	CASSDRTYGYTF
TRBJ2-7	TRBV13	.	.	TGTGCCAGCAGCTTTACCGGGGAGTCCTACGAGCAGTACTTC	CASSFTGESYEQYF
TRBJ2-5	TRBV6-5	.	.	TGTGCCAGCAGTTACTCGAGAGGCAGGGTGGAAGAGACCCAGTACTTC	CASSYSRGRVEETQYF
TRBJ2-6	TRBV5-1	.	once	TGCGCCAGCAGCGGACAGTTCTCTGGAGCCAACGTCCTGACTTTC	CASSGQFSGANVLTF
TRBJ1-4	TRBV6-1	.	.	TGTGCCAGCAGTGAAGTGTCCGGGAAGGATGAAAAACTGTTTTTT	CASSEVSGKDEKLFF
TRBJ2-5	TRBV6-1	.	.	TGTGCCAGCAGTGAAGATCGGGAGACCCAGTACTTC	CASSEDRETQYF
TRBJ2-3	TRBV24-1	TRBD1	once	TGTGCCACCAGCCGGGACAGTAGCACAGATACGCAGTATTTT	CATSRDSSTDTQYF
TRBJ1-2	TRBV2	.	.	TGTGCCAGCAGTGAAGCAGGAGGGGCGGGCTATGGCTACACCTTC	CASSEAGGAGYGYTF
TRBJ2-1	TRBV6-5	.	.	TGTGCCAGCAGTTCGTCAGACAGTAGCTCCTACAATGAGCAGTTCTTC	CASSSSDSSSYNEQFF
TRBJ1-2	TRBV6-2/TRBV6-3	.	few	TGTGCCAGCAGTTACGGAGGAAACTATGGCTACACCTTC	CASSYGGNYGYTF
TRBJ1-2	TRBV9	.	.	TGTGCCAGCAGCGTAGACGAGTCCGGGGAAGGCTACACCTTC	CASSVDESGEGYTF
TRBJ2-1	TRBV5-1	TRBD2	.	TGCGCCAGCAGCTTGGGGCTAGCGGGAGTCGGGGATGAGCAGTTCTTC	CASSLGLAGVGDEQFF
TRBJ1-3	TRBV7-7	.	.	TGTGCCAGCAGCTACAGTCTAAACTCTGGAAACACCATATATTTT	CASSYSLNSGNTIYF
TRBJ2-3	TRBV19	TRBD2	.	TGTGCCAGTAGTACCCTTTTGGCGGGGGAGGGAGATACGCAGTATTTT	CASSTLLAGEGDTQYF
TRBJ2-1	TRBV19	TRBD2	.	TGTGCCAGTAGTAAGACTAGCGGGAGGGCCTACAATGAGCAGTTCTTC	CASSKTSGRAYNEQFF
TRBJ2-7	TRBV5-8	TRBD2	.	TGTGCCAGCAGCTTAGCGGGAGTAAGGGAGCAGTACTTC	CASSLAGVREQYF
TRBJ2-7	TRBV30	TRBD2	.	TGTGCCTGGAGTGGTCGACTACGCGGGAGGTTCTACGAGCAGTACTTC	CAWSGRLRGRFYEQYF
TRBJ2-2	TRBV27	.	.	TGTGCCAGCAGTTTATCACCTAGCTACACCGGGGAGCTGTTTTTT	CASSLSPSYTGELFF
TRBJ2-3	TRBV6-4	.	.	TGTGCCAGCAGTGACCAGCCGGGACTCCTCACAGATACGCAGTATTTT	CASSDQPGLLTDTQYF
TRBJ1-6	TRBV5-4	.	.	TGTGCCAGCACCTGGAGTCCAGTTAATTCACCCCTCCACTTT	CASTWSPVNSPLHF
TRBJ2-7	TRBV4-1	.	.	TGCGCCAGCAGCCAAGATATGGAGCAGTACTTC	CASSQDMEQYF
TRBJ1-4	TRBV20-1	.	few	TGCAGTGCTATGGGGGGAAAACTGTTTTTT	CSAMGGKLFF
TRBJ2-3	TRBV14	.	once	TGTGCCAGCAGCCAACGAACTAGCAGTCGGTCAGATACGCAGTATTTT	CASSQRTSSRSDTQYF
TRBJ1-1	TRBV6-4	.	.	TGTGCCAGCAGTGACTCGATAGGGGGGGTCACTGAAGCTTTCTTT	CASSDSIGGVTEAFF
TRBJ2-6	TRBV7-2	.	.	TGTGCCAGCAGCTGGACAGCCTTCGGGTCTGGGGCCAACGTCCTGACTTTC	CASSWTAFGSGANVLTF
TRBJ2-2	TRBV21-1	.	.	TGTGCCAGCAATACTAGCGCGAACACCGGGGAGCTGTTTTTT	CASNTSANTGELFF
TRBJ2-2	TRBV3-1/TRBV3-2	TRBD2	.	TGTGCCAGCAGCCAAGAATCTAGCGGGGGGAACACCGGGGAGCTGTTTTTT	CASSQESSGGNTGELFF
TRBJ2-7	TRBV10-2	TRBD2	once	TGCGCCAGCAGCGGGACTAGCGGGGCCTACGAGCAGTACTTC	CASSGTSGAYEQYF
TRBJ2-2	TRBV30	.	.	TGTGCCTGGAGTTTAACAGGGATGACCGGGGAGCTGTTTTTT	CAWSLTGMTGELFF
TRBJ2-2	TRBV5-1	.	.	TGCGCCAGCAGCCCCCCCGGGCCGCGGGCCGGGGAGCTGTTTTTT	CASSPPGPRAGELFF
TRBJ2-7	TRBV19	TRBD2	once	TGTGCCAGTAGCAGTAAGGAGCGGGGACTATACGAGCAGTACTTC	CASSSKERGLYEQYF
TRBJ1-1	TRBV2	.	.	TGTGCCAGCAGTGGGGAGTTGGCTGAAGCTTTCTTT	CASSGELAEAFF
TRBJ1-2	TRBV28	TRBD1	.	TGTGCCAGCAGTTCGGGACAGTATGGCTACACCTTC	CASSSGQYGYTF
TRBJ2-7	TRBV27	TRBD1	.	TGTGCCAGCAGTTTACAGGGGGCGTACGAGCAGTACTTC	CASSLQGAYEQYF
TRBJ1-2	TRBV5-1	TRBD1	.	TGCGCCAGCGCCCAACCGGGACAGAACTATGGCTACACCTTC	CASAQPGQNYGYTF
TRBJ2-2	TRBV19	TRBD2	.	TGTGCCAGTAGTATAAGCGGGGCTGGGGAGCTGTTTTTT	CASSISGAGELFF